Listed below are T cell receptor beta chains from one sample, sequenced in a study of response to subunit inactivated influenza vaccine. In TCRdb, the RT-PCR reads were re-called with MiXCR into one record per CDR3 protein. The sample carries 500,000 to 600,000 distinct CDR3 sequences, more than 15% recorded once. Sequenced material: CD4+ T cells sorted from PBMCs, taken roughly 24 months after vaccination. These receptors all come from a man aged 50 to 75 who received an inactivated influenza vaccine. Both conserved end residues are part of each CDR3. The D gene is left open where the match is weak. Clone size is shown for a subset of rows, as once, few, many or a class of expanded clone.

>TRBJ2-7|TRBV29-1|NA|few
CSVRKYREGAYEQYF
TGCAGCGTCCGGAAGTACAGGGAAGGAGCCTACGAGCAGTACTTC
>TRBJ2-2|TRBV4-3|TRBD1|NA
CASSQQGAPNTGELFF
TGCGCCAGCAGCCAGCAGGGGGCGCCTAACACCGGGGAGCTGTTTTTT
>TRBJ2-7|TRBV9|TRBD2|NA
CASSPRTSASYEQYF
TGTGCCAGCAGCCCCCGGACTAGCGCTTCCTACGAGCAGTACTTC
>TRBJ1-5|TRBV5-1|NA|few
CASSLGDKDQPQHF
TGCGCCAGCAGCTTGGGGGACAAGGATCAGCCCCAGCATTTT
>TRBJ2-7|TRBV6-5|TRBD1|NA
CASSYGTGGGEQYF
TGTGCCAGCAGTTACGGGACAGGGGGCGGCGAGCAGTACTTC
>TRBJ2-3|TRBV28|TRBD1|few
CASSSGQGAWRRTQYF
TGTGCCAGCAGTTCCGGACAGGGGGCATGGAGGCGAACGCAGTATTTT
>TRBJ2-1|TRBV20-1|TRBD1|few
CSAGQGASEQFF
TGCAGTGCCGGACAGGGGGCGAGTGAGCAGTTCTTC
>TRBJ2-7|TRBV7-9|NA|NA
CASSLGSSYEQHF
TGTGCCAGCAGCTTGGGATCTAGCTACGAGCAGCACTTC
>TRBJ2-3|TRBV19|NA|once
CASSIEGTWRDTQYF
TGTGCCAGTAGTATAGAAGGAACATGGAGAGATACGCAGTATTTT
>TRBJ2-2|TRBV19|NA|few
CASSVAPAVTGELFF
TGTGCCAGTAGTGTCGCCCCCGCAGTAACCGGGGAGCTGTTTTTT
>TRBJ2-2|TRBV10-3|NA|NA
CAISESGRNTGELFF
TGTGCCATCAGTGAGTCGGGTCGGAACACCGGGGAGCTGTTTTTT
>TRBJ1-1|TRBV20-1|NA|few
CSAIPGTANTEAFF
TGCAGTGCTATTCCCGGGACGGCTAACACTGAAGCTTTCTTT
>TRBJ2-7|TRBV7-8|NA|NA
CASSLTTTAYEQYF
TGTGCCAGCAGCTTAACTACAACGGCCTACGAGCAGTACTTC
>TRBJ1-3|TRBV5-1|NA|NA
CASSLRQTATPGNTIYF
TGCGCCAGCAGCTTAAGACAAACAGCTACACCTGGAAACACCATATATTTC
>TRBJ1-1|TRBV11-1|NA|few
CASSLSDGWAEAFF
TGTGCCAGCAGCTTATCGGACGGGTGGGCTGAAGCTTTCTTT
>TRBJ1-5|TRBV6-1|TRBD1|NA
CASRHRGFNQPQHF
TGTGCCAGCAGGCACAGGGGATTCAATCAGCCCCAGCATTTT
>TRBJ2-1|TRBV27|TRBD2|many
CASSLSPSGRAPYNEQFF
TGTGCCAGCAGTTTATCTCCTAGCGGGAGGGCCCCCTACAATGAGCAGTTCTTC
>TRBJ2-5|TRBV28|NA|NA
CASSSPPVLETQYF
TGTGCCAGCAGTTCCCCGCCCGTTCTAGAGACCCAGTACTTC
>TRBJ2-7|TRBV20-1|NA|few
CSARVGSSRSTYEQYF
TGCAGTGCTAGAGTCGGGTCTTCAAGAAGCACCTACGAGCAGTACTTC
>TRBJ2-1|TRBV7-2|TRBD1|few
CASSPRGGNYNEQFF
TGTGCCAGCAGCCCGCGAGGGGGCAACTACAATGAGCAGTTCTTC
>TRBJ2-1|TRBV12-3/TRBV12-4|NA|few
CASSLLGGNEQFF
TGTGCCAGCAGCCTGCTTGGGGGGAATGAGCAGTTCTTC
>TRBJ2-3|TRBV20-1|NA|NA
CSADPRLVLGADTQYF
TGCAGTGCCGACCCGAGACTAGTGTTGGGAGCAGATACGCAGTATTTT
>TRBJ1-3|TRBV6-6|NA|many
CASRPREDTIYF
TGTGCCAGCAGGCCACGGGAAGACACCATATATTTT
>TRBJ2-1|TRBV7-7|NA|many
CASSPGVSGNEQFF
TGTGCTAGCAGCCCAGGAGTGAGTGGCAATGAGCAGTTCTTC
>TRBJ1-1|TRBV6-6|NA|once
CAGSHINTEAFF
TGTGCCGGCAGTCATATAAACACTGAAGCTTTCTTT
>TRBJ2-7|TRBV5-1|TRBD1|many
CASSLLGQGSYEQYF
TGCGCCAGCAGCTTGCTGGGACAGGGAAGCTACGAGCAGTACTTC
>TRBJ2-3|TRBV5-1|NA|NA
CASSLALAVGTDTQYF
TGCGCCAGCAGCTTGGCTCTGGCCGTGGGAACAGATACGCAGTATTTT
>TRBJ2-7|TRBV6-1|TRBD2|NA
CATGTVLAGSEQYF
TGTGCCACCGGTACGGTGTTAGCGGGATCCGAGCAGTACTTC
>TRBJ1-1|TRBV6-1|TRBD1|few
CASPIRARDRGRVGEAFF
TGTGCCAGCCCGATAAGGGCCCGGGACAGGGGGCGTGTGGGTGAAGCTTTCTTT
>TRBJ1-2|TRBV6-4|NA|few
CASSDSFGYGYTF
TGTGCCAGCAGTGACTCTTTTGGATATGGCTACACCTTC